This T cell receptor (beta chain) is drawn from a study of PD-L1 blockade in urothelial cancer. Time point here: peripheral blood 6 weeks after treatment start. The patients had locally advanced or metastatic urothelial carcinoma. Sample numbers ranged from 1 to 8 per patient, encompassing pretreatment and on-treatment collections. V was clipped by 4 bases and J by 3 bases; unmatched bases: 2. Germline lookup yields CDR1 LNHDA and CDR2 SQIVND (reference sequence). The CDR3 contains 14 residues. Libraries were prepared by immunoSEQ multiplex PCR; TCRdb keeps only in-frame clonotypes and omits some of them. The repertoire holds about 48,000 clones, with roughly 80% as singletons. Findings of the study overall: Pretreatment peripheral blood TCR clonality that fell below the median predicted better survival among the patients studied.

About this clone: What it binds is not known.

Here the sequenced sample was PBMCs, taken around atezolizumab (anti-PD-L1) treatment. The rearrangement links TRBV19 to TRBJ2-2, with 7 bases identical to TRBD2. This clonotype was sampled from a man aged 65-85 years with urothelial cancer. DNA of the CDR3: TGTGCCAGTAGTAGCGGGAGCTACACCGGGGAGCTGTTTTTT. It specifies CASSSGSYTGELFF.